This is a list of T cell receptor beta chains from one sample in a study of identical twins. TCRdb reanalysed the 5' RACE reads using MiXCR and keeps one entry per CDR3 protein. This sample has fewer than 900,000 distinct CDR3 sequences, with about 20% found just once. These data were likewise used in another study, on T cells expressing NK-cell markers.

The sample comprised PBMCs. The receptor set was obtained from a woman between 18 and 30 years old in good health. Each CDR3 is given with its conserved first and last residue. D genes are given only for firm matches. The size entry is marked missing in some rows and otherwise reads once, few, many or a size class.

V: TRBV18
size: few
J: TRBJ2-6
D: .
DNA: TGTGCCAGCTCATGGGCTGCTGGGGCCAACGTCCTGACTTTC
CDR3: CASSWAAGANVLTF

V: TRBV12-3/TRBV12-4
size: .
J: TRBJ2-7
D: .
DNA: TGTGCCAGCGGTTGGGAGGGGGCGAAAGAGCAGTACTTC
CDR3: CASGWEGAKEQYF

V: TRBV7-9
size: .
J: TRBJ2-1
D: TRBD2
DNA: TGTGCCAGCAGCGATAGCGGGAGGGTCTCCTACAATGAGCAGTTCTTC
CDR3: CASSDSGRVSYNEQFF

V: TRBV30
size: .
J: TRBJ2-1
D: TRBD2
DNA: TGTGCCTGGACAAGCGGGAGGGGCGGCAATGAGCAGTTCTTC
CDR3: CAWTSGRGGNEQFF

V: TRBV7-2
size: few
J: TRBJ2-2
D: TRBD2
DNA: TGTGCCAGCACTGGTCGACTAGCGGGGGCCGGGGAGCTGTTTTTT
CDR3: CASTGRLAGAGELFF

V: TRBV7-2
size: few
J: TRBJ2-2
D: .
DNA: TGTGCCAGCAGCTTTTACCTGCCCAGGGGCACCGGGGAGCTGTTTTTT
CDR3: CASSFYLPRGTGELFF

V: TRBV10-3
size: few
J: TRBJ2-1
D: TRBD2
DNA: TGTGCCATCAGTGAGGTCAGCGGGGTCTACAATGAGCAGTTCTTC
CDR3: CAISEVSGVYNEQFF

V: TRBV7-6
size: .
J: TRBJ1-3
D: TRBD1
DNA: TGTGCCAGCAGCGTGGACAGGGGAAACACCATATATTTT
CDR3: CASSVDRGNTIYF

V: TRBV6-1
size: few
J: TRBJ1-5
D: TRBD1
DNA: TGTGCCAGCAGTGGTTCCCAGACAGGGGGCCATCAGCCCCAGCATTTT
CDR3: CASSGSQTGGHQPQHF

V: TRBV29-1
size: .
J: TRBJ1-2
D: .
DNA: TGCAGCGTTGGGGGGATTAACTATGGCTACACCTTC
CDR3: CSVGGINYGYTF

V: TRBV20-1
size: few
J: TRBJ2-5
D: .
DNA: TGCAGTGCTAGAGATAGGTGGATCCAAGAGACCCAGTACTTC
CDR3: CSARDRWIQETQYF

V: TRBV2
size: .
J: TRBJ2-7
D: .
DNA: TGTGCCAGCAGTCCCCGTAGGACTGGTAGCTACGAGCAGTACTTC
CDR3: CASSPRRTGSYEQYF

V: TRBV19
size: .
J: TRBJ1-1
D: .
DNA: TGTGCCAGTAGCCCCCAAGGGTACGGCACTGAAGCTTTCTTT
CDR3: CASSPQGYGTEAFF

V: TRBV3-1
size: .
J: TRBJ2-1
D: TRBD2
DNA: TGTGCCAGCAGCCACCTAGCGGGGGGGCCTCGGGAGCAGTTCTTC
CDR3: CASSHLAGGPREQFF

V: TRBV5-1
size: many
J: TRBJ2-1
D: .
DNA: TGTGCCAGCAGCTTGGATCGCGAGCAGTTCTTC
CDR3: CASSLDREQFF

V: TRBV10-3
size: few
J: TRBJ2-5
D: .
DNA: TGTGCCATCAGCCGGACAGAAGAGACCCAGTACTTC
CDR3: CAISRTEETQYF

V: TRBV2
size: .
J: TRBJ2-3
D: TRBD1
DNA: TGTGCCAGCAGTGAGTTTGACAGGGCTTCGTTGGATACGCAGTATTTT
CDR3: CASSEFDRASLDTQYF

V: TRBV10-1
size: .
J: TRBJ2-3
D: TRBD2
DNA: TGCGCCAGCAGTGCGGCGGGAGCGGGTGCAGATACGCAGTATTTT
CDR3: CASSAAGAGADTQYF

V: TRBV7-6
size: .
J: TRBJ2-3
D: TRBD2
DNA: TGTGCCAGCAGCATGACTAGCGGGCGAACAGATACGCAGTATTTT
CDR3: CASSMTSGRTDTQYF

V: TRBV4-3
size: .
J: TRBJ2-5
D: TRBD2
DNA: TGCGCCAGCAGCCAAGAATGGCGGGAGTCGGTAGAGACCCAGTACTTC
CDR3: CASSQEWRESVETQYF

V: TRBV29-1
size: few
J: TRBJ2-5
D: TRBD1
DNA: TGCAGCGTTGCCGGGACAGGGGAGGGGGAGACCCAGTACTTC
CDR3: CSVAGTGEGETQYF

V: TRBV6-2/TRBV6-3
size: few
J: TRBJ1-5
D: .
DNA: TGTGCCAGCGGAAGGGAGGGTCAGCCCCAGCATTTT
CDR3: CASGREGQPQHF

V: TRBV27
size: .
J: TRBJ2-7
D: .
DNA: TGTGCCAGCAGTTTAATAGACAGGCCCTACGAGCAGTACTTC
CDR3: CASSLIDRPYEQYF

V: TRBV9
size: .
J: TRBJ2-1
D: TRBD1
DNA: TGTGCCAGCAGCCTAAGGACAGGCCGCTACAATGAGCAGTTCTTC
CDR3: CASSLRTGRYNEQFF

V: TRBV5-6
size: .
J: TRBJ2-1
D: .
DNA: TGTGCCAGCAGCTTGGGGGAGGTGTCGGGGCAGTTCTTC
CDR3: CASSLGEVSGQFF

V: TRBV19
size: .
J: TRBJ2-5
D: .
DNA: TGTGCCAGTAGTATGCTGGGGGAGACCCAGTACTTC
CDR3: CASSMLGETQYF

V: TRBV12-3/TRBV12-4
size: .
J: TRBJ1-2
D: .
DNA: TGTGCCAGCAGTTCAAACCTGCGGACAGCTAACTATGGCTACACCTTC
CDR3: CASSSNLRTANYGYTF

V: TRBV7-3
size: .
J: TRBJ1-1
D: .
DNA: TGTGGCAGCCACGATTGCGAAGCTTTCTTT
CDR3: CGSHDCEAFF

V: TRBV5-1
size: .
J: TRBJ2-3
D: .
DNA: TGCGCCAGCAGCTTAGAGACAAGCACAGATACGCAGTATTTT
CDR3: CASSLETSTDTQYF

V: TRBV10-3
size: .
J: TRBJ2-7
D: TRBD2
DNA: TGTGCCATCAGTGAGTCTTCCGGGGACTTACGGGGGGTCCACGAGCAGTACTTC
CDR3: CAISESSGDLRGVHEQYF

V: TRBV9
size: few
J: TRBJ2-3
D: .
DNA: TGTGCCAGCAGCGTGGCCCTTCTCACAGATACGCAGTATTTT
CDR3: CASSVALLTDTQYF

V: TRBV6-5
size: few
J: TRBJ2-7
D: TRBD1
DNA: TGTGCCAGCAGTTCAACGGACAGGCCCTACGAGCAGTACTTC
CDR3: CASSSTDRPYEQYF

V: TRBV3-1
size: .
J: TRBJ2-3
D: TRBD1
DNA: TGTGCCAGCAGCCGGCGGACAGGGACCACAGATACGCAGTATTTT
CDR3: CASSRRTGTTDTQYF

V: TRBV7-2
size: few
J: TRBJ2-1
D: .
DNA: TGTGCCAGCAGCTTAATCCCCGGGCGCTCCTACAATGAGCAGTTCTTC
CDR3: CASSLIPGRSYNEQFF

V: TRBV15
size: .
J: TRBJ2-2
D: .
DNA: TGTGCCACCAGCAGAAACCAGGGTTCCAGGGAGCTGTTTTTT
CDR3: CATSRNQGSRELFF

V: TRBV15
size: .
J: TRBJ1-6
D: .
DNA: TGTGCCACCAGCCCTTGGGGGCCTGGGGAATCACCCCTCCACTTT
CDR3: CATSPWGPGESPLHF

V: TRBV12-3/TRBV12-4
size: few
J: TRBJ2-1
D: TRBD2
DNA: TGTGCCAGCAGTTTTAGGGGGGGGGCTAGCGGGAATGAGCAGTTCTTC
CDR3: CASSFRGGASGNEQFF

V: TRBV29-1
size: .
J: TRBJ2-5
D: .
DNA: TGCAGCGTTGACGGATCTCAAGAGACCCAGTACTTC
CDR3: CSVDGSQETQYF